This T cell receptor (beta chain) appears in the sequencing data of a study of early T cells in non-severe SARS-CoV-2 infection. As part of library construction, unique molecular identifiers were attached to individual cDNA molecules. TCRdb recomputed calls from the 5' RACE reads with MiXCR, one row per CDR3 protein. The data contain roughly 54,000 distinct CDR3 sequences, around 5.6% of them singletons. Study-wide results and limits: Reliance on VDJdb matching favored anti-spike CD8 responses; private and CD4 specificities were missed.

Trimming left V 3 bases short and J 2 bases short, with 6 bases between. CDR1 and CDR2 from the germline V gene are KGHDR and SFDVKD. The CDR3 runs 13 residues. This clonotype was observed at least ten times. The antigen remains unidentified. This TCR was recovered from an adult who was a healthcare worker with PCR-confirmed SARS-CoV-2 infection or an uninfected control (not recorded which). V and J are TRBV24-1 and TRBJ2-5, with D perhaps given as TRBD1 or TRBD2 (5 bases each). The source material was whole blood. The CDR3 loop is CATSDGGQETQYF. CDR3 coding DNA: TGTGCCACCAGTGATGGGGGACAAGAGACCCAGTACTTC.